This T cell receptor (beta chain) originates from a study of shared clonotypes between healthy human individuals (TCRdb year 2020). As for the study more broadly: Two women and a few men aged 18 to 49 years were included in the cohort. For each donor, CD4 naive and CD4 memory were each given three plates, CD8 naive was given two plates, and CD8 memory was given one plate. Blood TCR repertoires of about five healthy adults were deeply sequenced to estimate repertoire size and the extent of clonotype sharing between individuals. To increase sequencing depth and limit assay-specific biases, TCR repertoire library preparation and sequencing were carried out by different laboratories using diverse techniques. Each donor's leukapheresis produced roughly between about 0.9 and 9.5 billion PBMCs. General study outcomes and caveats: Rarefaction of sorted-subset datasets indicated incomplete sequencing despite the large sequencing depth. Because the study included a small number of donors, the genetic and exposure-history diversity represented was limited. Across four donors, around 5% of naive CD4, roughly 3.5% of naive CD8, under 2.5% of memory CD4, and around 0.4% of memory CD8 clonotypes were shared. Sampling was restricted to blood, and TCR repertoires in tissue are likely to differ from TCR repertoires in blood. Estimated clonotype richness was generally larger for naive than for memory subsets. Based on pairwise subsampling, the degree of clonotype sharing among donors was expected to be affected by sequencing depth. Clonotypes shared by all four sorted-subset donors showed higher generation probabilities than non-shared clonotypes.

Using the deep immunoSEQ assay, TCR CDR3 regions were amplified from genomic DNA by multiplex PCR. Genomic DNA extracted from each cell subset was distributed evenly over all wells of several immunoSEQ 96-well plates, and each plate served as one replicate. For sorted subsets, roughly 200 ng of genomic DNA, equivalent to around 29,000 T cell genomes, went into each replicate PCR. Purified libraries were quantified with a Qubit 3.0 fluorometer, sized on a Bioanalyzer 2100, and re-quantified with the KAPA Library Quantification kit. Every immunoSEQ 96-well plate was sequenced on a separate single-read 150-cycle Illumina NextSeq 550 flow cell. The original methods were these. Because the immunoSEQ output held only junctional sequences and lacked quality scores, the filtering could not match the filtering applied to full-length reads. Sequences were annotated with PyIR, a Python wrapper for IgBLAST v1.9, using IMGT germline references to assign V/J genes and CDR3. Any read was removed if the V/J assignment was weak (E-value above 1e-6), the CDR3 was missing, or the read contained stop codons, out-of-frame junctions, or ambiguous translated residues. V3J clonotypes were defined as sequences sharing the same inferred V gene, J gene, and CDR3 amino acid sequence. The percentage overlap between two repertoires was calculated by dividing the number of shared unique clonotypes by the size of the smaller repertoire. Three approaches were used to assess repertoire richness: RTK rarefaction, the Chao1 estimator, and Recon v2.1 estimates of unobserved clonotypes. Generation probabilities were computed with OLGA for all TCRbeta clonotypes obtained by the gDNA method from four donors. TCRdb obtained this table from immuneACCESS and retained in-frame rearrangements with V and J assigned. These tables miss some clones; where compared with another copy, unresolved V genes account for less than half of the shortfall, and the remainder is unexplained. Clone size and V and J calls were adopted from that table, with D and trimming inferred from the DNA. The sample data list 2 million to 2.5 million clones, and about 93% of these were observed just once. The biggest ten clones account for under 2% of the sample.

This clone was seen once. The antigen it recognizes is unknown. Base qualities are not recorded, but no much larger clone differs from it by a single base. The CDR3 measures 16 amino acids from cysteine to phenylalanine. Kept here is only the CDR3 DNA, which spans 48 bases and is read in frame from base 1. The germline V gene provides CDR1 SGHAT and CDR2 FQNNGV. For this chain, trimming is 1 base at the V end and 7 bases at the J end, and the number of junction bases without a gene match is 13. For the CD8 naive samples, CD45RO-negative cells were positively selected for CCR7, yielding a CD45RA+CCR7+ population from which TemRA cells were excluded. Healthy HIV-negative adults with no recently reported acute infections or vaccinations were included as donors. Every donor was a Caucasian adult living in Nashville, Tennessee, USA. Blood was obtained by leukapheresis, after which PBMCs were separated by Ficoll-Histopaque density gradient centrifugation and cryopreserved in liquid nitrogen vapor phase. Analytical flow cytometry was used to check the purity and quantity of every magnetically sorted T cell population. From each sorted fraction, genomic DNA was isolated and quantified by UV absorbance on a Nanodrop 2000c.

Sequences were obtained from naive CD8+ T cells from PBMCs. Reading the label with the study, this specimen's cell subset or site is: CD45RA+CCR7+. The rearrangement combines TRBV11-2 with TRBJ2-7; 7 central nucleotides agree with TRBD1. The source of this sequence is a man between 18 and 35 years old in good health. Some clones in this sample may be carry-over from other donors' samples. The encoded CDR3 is CASSLVGQADGREQYF. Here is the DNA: TGTGCCAGCAGCTTAGTCGGACAGGCCGACGGGCGGGAGCAGTACTTC.